One and the same sample provided the 6 T cell receptor beta chains below, sequenced in a study of CD8+CD57+ T cells in acquired aplastic anemia. It was genomic DNA that served as the template for profiling TCR beta VDJ and CDR3. TCRdb itself ran the reads through MiXCR, one entry per CDR3 protein. This sample has a few hundred thousand distinct CDR3 sequences, with 61% found just once. The sample taken for sequencing was sorted CD4+, CD8+, or CD8+CD57+ T cells (not recorded which) from PBMCs. These TCRs come from a human donor in good health.

V gene TRBV7-8 combines with J gene TRBJ1-2; 7 nucleotides align to TRBD1. Trimming cost V 5 bases and J 2 bases; bases outside gene matches: 14. The CDR3 has 17 amino acids. Germline V lookup: CDR1 SGHVS, CDR2 FQNEAQ. The CDR3 loop reads CASSEWGTDIFNYGYTF. The CDR3 nucleotides read TGTGCCAGCAGCGAATGGGGGACAGACATCTTCAACTATGGCTACACCTTC.

This sequence joins TRBV29-1 and TRBJ2-7; 8 bases fit TRBD1. Germline V lookup: CDR1 SQVTM, CDR2 ANQGSEA. CDR3 length: 14 residues. The V and J ends lost 3 bases and 4 bases, in that order; junction bases with no gene match: 8. The CDR3 region has the DNA TGCAGCGTTGAGGACAGGGCTGTCGGGTACGAGCAGTACTTC. As protein: CSVEDRAVGYEQYF.

This clonotype was observed many times. CDR3 sequence reads: CASSVEGGQGPYEQYF. The DNA of the CDR3 is TGTGCCAGCAGCGTGGAAGGGGGTCAGGGGCCCTACGAGCAGTACTTC. The chain uses TRBV27 and TRBJ2-7; D may be TRBD1 (6 bases). The CDR3 is 16 amino acids. Germline V gene data show CDR1 as MNHEY and CDR2 as SMNVEV (reference sequence). Trimming removed 6 bases at V and 2 bases at J, with 20 bases between.

The chain employs TRBV6-6 and TRBJ2-7; no clear D gene. The V gene lost 8 bases and the J gene lost 3 bases, with 2 bases spanning the gap. There are 9 residues in the CDR3. Germline assignment: CDR1 MNHNY and CDR2 SVGAGI (reference sequence). CDR3 sequence (DNA): TGTGCCAGCGGCTACGAGCAGTACTTC. Translation: CASGYEQYF.

The chain combines TRBV20-1 with TRBJ2-1; possible D gene TRBD1, 5 bases. CDR3 length: 12 amino acids. V was pared by 3 bases and J by 6 bases, with 9 bases between. Germline assignment: CDR1 DFQATT and CDR2 SNEGSKA (reference sequence). DNA for the CDR3: TGCAGTGCTAGTCTCAGGGTCAATGAGCAGTTCTTC. Translating gives CSASLRVNEQFF.

There are a few counts of this clonotype. This chain joins TRBV20-1 and TRBJ1-2; the D is unclear. The CDR3 is 13 residues long. Looked up from germline, CDR1 is DFQATT and CDR2 is SNEGSKA (reference sequence). V was pared by 5 bases and J by 2 bases, with 12 bases between. In nucleotides, the CDR3 is TGCAGTGCTCCCCCCCCACACAACTATGGCTACACCTTC. Amino acid sequence: CSAPPPHNYGYTF.